This TCR beta chain was sequenced in a study of T cells in Graves' hyperthyroidism and ophthalmopathy. Study results and caveats: The blood repertoire included most of the expanded thyroid clonotypes above 0.001.

On this clonotype: Its specificity is unknown.

What was amplified from RNA transcripts were TCR beta CDR3 regions. The HTBI primer set served for first-round RT-PCR of the TCR CDR3. TCRdb reanalysed the multiplex PCR reads using MiXCR and keeps one entry per CDR3 protein. The repertoire has about 640,000 distinct CDR3 sequences, more than 20% of them found once; the top ten carry roughly a third. From germline, CDR1 is MNHNS and CDR2 SASEGT. The trim removed 1 base at V and 4 bases at J, leaving 8 bases unmatched. This CDR3 is 16 amino acids long. The chain combines TRBV6-1 with TRBJ2-5; 8 bases align to TRBD1. The TCR sequence derives from a man aged 30 to 45 with Graves' ophthalmopathy. Source material: blood. CDR3 in amino acids: CASSEGPGQGLETQYF. DNA of the CDR3: TGTGCCAGCAGTGAAGGCCCCGGACAGGGATTAGAGACCCAGTACTTC.